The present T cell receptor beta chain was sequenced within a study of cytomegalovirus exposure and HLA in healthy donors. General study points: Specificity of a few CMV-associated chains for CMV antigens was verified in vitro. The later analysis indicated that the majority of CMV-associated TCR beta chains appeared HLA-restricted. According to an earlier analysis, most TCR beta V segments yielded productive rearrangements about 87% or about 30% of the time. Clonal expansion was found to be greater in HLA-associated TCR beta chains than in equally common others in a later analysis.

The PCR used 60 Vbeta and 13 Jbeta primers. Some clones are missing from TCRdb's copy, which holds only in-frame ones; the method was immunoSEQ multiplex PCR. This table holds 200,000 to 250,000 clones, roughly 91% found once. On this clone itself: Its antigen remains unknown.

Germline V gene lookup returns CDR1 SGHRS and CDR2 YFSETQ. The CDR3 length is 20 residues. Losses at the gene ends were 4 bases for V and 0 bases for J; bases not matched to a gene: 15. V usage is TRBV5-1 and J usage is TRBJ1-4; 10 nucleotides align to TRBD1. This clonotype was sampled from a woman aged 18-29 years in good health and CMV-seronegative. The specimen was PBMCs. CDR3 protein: CASSLKTSRDRGPTNEKLFF. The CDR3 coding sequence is TGCGCCAGCAGCCTGAAAACAAGCCGGGACAGGGGCCCAACTAATGAAAAACTGTTTTTT. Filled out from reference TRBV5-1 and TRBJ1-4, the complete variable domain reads KAGVTQTPRYLIKTRGQQVTLSCSPISGHRSVSWYQQTPGQGLQFLFEYFSETQRNKGNFPGRFSGRQFSNSRSEMNVSTLELGDSALYLCASSLKTSRDRGPTNEKLFFGSGTQLSVL.